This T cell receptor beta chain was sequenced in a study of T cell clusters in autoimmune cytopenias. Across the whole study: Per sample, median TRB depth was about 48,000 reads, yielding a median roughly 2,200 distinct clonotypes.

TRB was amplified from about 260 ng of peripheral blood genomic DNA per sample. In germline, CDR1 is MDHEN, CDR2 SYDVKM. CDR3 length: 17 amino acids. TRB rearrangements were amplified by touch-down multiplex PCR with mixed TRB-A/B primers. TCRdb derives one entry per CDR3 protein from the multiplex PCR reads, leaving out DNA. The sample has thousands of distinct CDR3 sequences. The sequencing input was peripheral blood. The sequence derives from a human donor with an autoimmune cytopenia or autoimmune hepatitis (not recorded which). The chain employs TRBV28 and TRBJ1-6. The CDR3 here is CASSLLVSSSYNSPLHF. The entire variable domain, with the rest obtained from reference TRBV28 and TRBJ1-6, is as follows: DVKVTQSSRYLVKRTGEKVFLECVQDMDHENMFWYRQDPGLGLRLIYFSYDVKMKEKGDIPEGYSVSREKKERFSLILESASTNQTSMYLCASSLLVSSSYNSPLHFGNGTRLTVT.